A selection of T cell receptor beta chains follows, all from one sample in a study of OX40 agonist ivuxolimab in advanced cancers. This table comes from immunoSEQ multiplex PCR, and its TCRdb copy is limited to in-frame clones, with some not included. The table lists approximately 80,000 clones, around 92% of them singletons. This material consisted of CD4+ or CD8+ T cells sorted from blood, taken in a trial of the OX40 agonist ivuxolimab. These receptor sequences come from an adult with an advanced solid tumor such as melanoma, head and neck, liver or kidney cancer. Each CDR3 is given with its conserved first and last residue. Fields, in order: V gene, J gene, CDR3 protein.

V: TRBV5-1
J: TRBJ1-3
CDR3: CASRPDRAGGNTIYF

V: TRBV28
J: TRBJ1-4
CDR3: CASSSGTATNEKLFF

V: TRBV5-1
J: TRBJ1-2
CDR3: CASSPTGQQYGYTF

V: TRBV5-1
J: TRBJ1-4
CDR3: CASSLEAGPNEKLFF

V: TRBV6-5
J: TRBJ2-7
CDR3: CARGGLAGSQYF

V: TRBV7-6
J: TRBJ1-5
CDR3: CASSLYAGSNQPQHF

V: TRBV2
J: TRBJ2-4
CDR3: CASKSGPSNIQYF

V: TRBV19
J: TRBJ2-3
CDR3: CASSPQWGTDVSYTQYF

V: TRBV28
J: TRBJ2-3
CDR3: CASSSQREGLYTQYF

V: TRBV2
J: TRBJ2-3
CDR3: CASSLQGGGDTQYF

V: TRBV7-2
J: TRBJ2-7
CDR3: CASSFLRAEQYF

V: TRBV5-1
J: TRBJ2-7
CDR3: CASSLGGWLADSYEQYF

V: TRBV7-4
J: TRBJ2-5
CDR3: CASSSRLTRETQYF

V: TRBV4-2
J: TRBJ1-4
CDR3: CASSRTTEKLFF

V: TRBV10-3
J: TRBJ2-6
CDR3: CAIRDGQGARKGANVLTF

V: TRBV15
J: TRBJ2-1
CDR3: CATTTGSHNEQFF

V: TRBV5-6
J: TRBJ2-3
CDR3: CASSLLVRPDTQYF

V: TRBV7-6
J: TRBJ2-1
CDR3: CASSLEAGGDEQFF

V: TRBV5-1
J: TRBJ2-1
CDR3: CASSFAWGSDEQFF

V: TRBV30
J: TRBJ2-3
CDR3: CAWSVLKAGGTDTQYF

V: TRBV29-1
J: TRBJ2-1
CDR3: CSVDGREGSYNEQFF

V: TRBV27
J: TRBJ2-6
CDR3: CASSSWGSGANVLTF

V: TRBV7-2
J: TRBJ1-2
CDR3: CASSPQQGAGGYTF

V: TRBV5-4
J: TRBJ2-5
CDR3: CASSLGGGSQETQYF

V: TRBV19
J: TRBJ2-5
CDR3: CASSIQGVLIGGQETQYF

V: TRBV10-1
J: TRBJ2-1
CDR3: CASSEQLNNEQFF

V: TRBV15
J: TRBJ1-1
CDR3: CATSRDPGNTEAFF

V: TRBV25-1
J: TRBJ1-4
CDR3: CASTPKGSQAGELFF

V: TRBV18
J: TRBJ2-3
CDR3: CASSPVTSGREGDTQYF

V: TRBV27
J: TRBJ2-1
CDR3: CASKEGGNSYNEQFF

V: TRBV28
J: TRBJ1-4
CDR3: CASSPTGGFEKLFF

V: TRBV19
J: TRBJ2-1
CDR3: CASSLPGGLANEQFF

V: TRBV5-4
J: TRBJ1-2
CDR3: CASSTTLNYGYTF

V: TRBV10-2
J: TRBJ1-2
CDR3: CASSEQGGGYTF

V: TRBV5-8
J: TRBJ1-2
CDR3: CASSLWQGGYTF

V: TRBV18
J: TRBJ2-1
CDR3: CASSPPGLAGKYNEQFF

V: TRBV5-1
J: TRBJ2-5
CDR3: CASSLELAGKETQYF

V: TRBV10-3
J: TRBJ2-7
CDR3: CAIRGKTSGGTYEQYF

V: TRBV6-1
J: TRBJ2-1
CDR3: CASSGGQSLGYNEQFF

V: TRBV19
J: TRBJ1-1
CDR3: CASSILHGALITEAFF

V: TRBV5-1
J: TRBJ2-7
CDR3: CASSAGTSASEQYF

V: TRBV27
J: TRBJ2-2
CDR3: CASSKQGAGLSHTGELFF

V: TRBV28
J: TRBJ1-1
CDR3: CASFRGRTEAFF

V: TRBV5-1
J: TRBJ2-2
CDR3: CASSPNMRGIGELFF

V: TRBV5-1
J: TRBJ2-1
CDR3: CASSFPLSNEQFF

V: TRBV2
J: TRBJ2-7
CDR3: CATTRDEGYEQYF

V: TRBV10-1
J: TRBJ2-7
CDR3: CASSEGKWDGFYEQYF

V: TRBV5-1
J: TRBJ2-3
CDR3: CASSLSGSGREADTQYF

V: TRBV5-1
J: TRBJ1-5
CDR3: CASSPDRNQPQHF

V: TRBV9
J: TRBJ1-4
CDR3: CASSGGTGYGNEKLFF

V: TRBV6-1
J: TRBJ1-4
CDR3: CASSKGAYEKLFF

V: TRBV7-6
J: TRBJ1-5
CDR3: CASSLGVHQPQHF

V: TRBV11-2
J: TRBJ1-2
CDR3: CASSPGGGYGYTF

V: TRBV5-6
J: TRBJ1-1
CDR3: CASSLNTEAFF

V: TRBV7-9
J: TRBJ1-1
CDR3: CASRDRMNTEAFF

V: TRBV15
J: TRBJ1-4
CDR3: CATSRDPGDEKLFF

V: TRBV29-1
J: TRBJ2-7
CDR3: CSVDPGMGYEQYF

V: TRBV10-1
J: TRBJ2-1
CDR3: CASGPSGVGEQFF

V: TRBV7-9
J: TRBJ1-1
CDR3: CASSLRPNAEAFF